These 3 T cell receptor beta chains originate from one sample sequenced in a study of blood T cell repertoires in COVID-19. The protocol was immunoSEQ multiplex PCR, while the TCRdb copy is restricted to in-frame clones and leaves out a portion. The repertoire includes a few hundred thousand clones, about 88% of them detected once, and about 1.4% sits in the top ten. The specimen was PBMCs or T cells enriched from blood (not recorded which). These receptors all come from a woman between 18 and 29 years old who had been exposed to COVID-19.

The chain is built from TRBV7-8 and TRBJ2-5; 7 nucleotides agree with TRBD2. Germline CDR1 reads SGHVS; CDR2 reads FQNEAQ. Losses at the gene ends were 8 bases for V and 5 bases for J; bases not matched to a gene: 8. There are 13 residues in the CDR3. CDR3 region: CASARRREETQYF. The CDR3 coding sequence is TGTGCCAGCGCGAGGAGGCGGGAGGAGACCCAGTACTTC.

J is TRBJ1-1 and V is TRBV27, with 7 bases fitting TRBD1. Germline CDR1 reads MNHEY; CDR2 reads SMNVEV (reference sequence). The ends lost 4 bases at V and 1 base at J; junction bases unmatched: 6. The length of the CDR3 is 15 residues. Here the CDR3 DNA reads TGTGCCAGCAGTTCGCCGGGACAGCCGAACACTGAAGCTTTCTTT. This sequence encodes CASSSPGQPNTEAFF.

This clone was detected once. This chain connects TRBV28 to TRBJ2-3; 8 bases agree with TRBD1. The CDR3 runs 15 residues. Germline CDR1 MDHEN, CDR2 SYDVKM. The J segment lost 1 base and the V segment lost 4 bases, leaving 4 bases of the junction unmatched. The CDR3 sequence is CASSSEGQGTDTQYF. The CDR3 bases are TGTGCCAGCAGTTCAGAGGGACAGGGCACAGATACGCAGTATTTT.